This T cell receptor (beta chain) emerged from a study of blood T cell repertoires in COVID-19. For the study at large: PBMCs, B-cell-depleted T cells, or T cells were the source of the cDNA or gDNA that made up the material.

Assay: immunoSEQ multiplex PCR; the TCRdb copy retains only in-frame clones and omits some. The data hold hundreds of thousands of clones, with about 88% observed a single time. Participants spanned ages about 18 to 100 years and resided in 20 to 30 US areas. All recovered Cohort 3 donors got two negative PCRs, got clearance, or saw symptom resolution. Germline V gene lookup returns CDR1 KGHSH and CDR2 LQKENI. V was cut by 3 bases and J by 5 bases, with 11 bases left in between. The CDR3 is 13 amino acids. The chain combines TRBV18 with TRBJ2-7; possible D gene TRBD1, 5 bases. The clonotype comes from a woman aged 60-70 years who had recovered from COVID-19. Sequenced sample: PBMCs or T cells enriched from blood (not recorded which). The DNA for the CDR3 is TGTGCCAGCTCACCGTATCAGGGAAACGAGCAGTACTTC. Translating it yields CASSPYQGNEQYF.